This T cell receptor beta chain was observed in a study of blood T cell repertoires in COVID-19. The assay was immunoSEQ multiplex PCR, and TCRdb's table has in-frame clones only and misses some. This sample has a few hundred thousand clones, with around 85% found just once. Germline trimming cut 0 bases from V and 8 bases from J; bases unmatched to any gene: 4. This CDR3 has 14 residues. Germline lookup yields CDR1 SGHNT and CDR2 YENEEA. The sequence derives from a man aged 60 to 69 with acute or convalescent COVID-19. Sequencing was performed on peripheral blood. The chain recombines TRBV11-3 with TRBJ2-4; TRBD2 matches 7 bases. The CDR3 here is CASSLDGEGDIQYF. The DNA of the CDR3 is TGTGCCAGCAGCTTAGATGGGGAGGGAGACATTCAGTACTTC.